These T cell receptor beta chains were read from a single sample in a study of cytomegalovirus exposure and HLA in healthy donors. Method: immunoSEQ multiplex PCR; TCRdb's copy keeps in-frame clones and lacks some. The sample holds 62,000 or so clones, 65% to 90% seen once. Sequencing was performed on PBMCs. The receptor set was obtained from a young man in good health and CMV-seronegative. Both conserved end residues are part of each CDR3. The D gene is left open where the match is weak. Rows may omit the clone size; those that give it use once, few, many or a size class.

-	TRBV5-1	TRBD1	TRBJ2-7	TGCGCCAGCAGCCCGGGGACAGGGACCTACGAGCAGTACTTC	CASSPGTGTYEQYF
few	TRBV19	TRBD1	TRBJ2-1	TGTGCCAGTGGACAGGGGCTCGGGGATGAGCAGTTCTTC	CASGQGLGDEQFF
-	TRBV18	TRBD1	TRBJ2-7	TGTGCCAGCTCAGTACAGGGGGATTCTTCCGAGCAGTACTTC	CASSVQGDSSEQYF
-	TRBV5-6	-	TRBJ2-1	TGTGCCAGCAGCTTGGTATCCGGGGGTCTAGATGAGCAGTTCTTC	CASSLVSGGLDEQFF
-	TRBV18	-	TRBJ2-2	TGTGCCAGCTCACCGCGGCAGGGTTTGTCCGGGGAGCTGTTTTTT	CASSPRQGLSGELFF
-	TRBV9	TRBD2	TRBJ2-1	TGTGCCAGCAGCGTAGGGGGCTCGGTAGCGGGAAGTTACAATGAGCAGTTCTTC	CASSVGGSVAGSYNEQFF
-	TRBV4-1	TRBD2	TRBJ2-7	TGCGCCAGCAGCCAAGCGGCGTCTAGCGGGGCCTACGAGCAGTACTTC	CASSQAASSGAYEQYF
-	TRBV7-9	TRBD2	TRBJ2-3	TGTGCCAGCAGCTTAAGGACGGGGGGAGATACGCAGTATTTT	CASSLRTGGDTQYF
-	TRBV12-5	-	TRBJ2-1	TGTGCTAGTGGTTTGGGACTGCGATCCAATGAGCAGTTCTTC	CASGLGLRSNEQFF
-	TRBV4-2	-	TRBJ2-7	TGTGCCAGCAGCCAAGATCTATCCTACGAGCAGTACTTC	CASSQDLSYEQYF
-	TRBV2	TRBD1	TRBJ1-2	TGTGCCAGCTTCCGGGACAGGGTGTCCAATGGCTACACCTTC	CASFRDRVSNGYTF
-	TRBV4-1	TRBD1	TRBJ1-6	TGCGCCAGCAGCCAAGATTCGCGCAGGGGGAGGTCCTATAATTCACCCCTCCACTTT	CASSQDSRRGRSYNSPLHF
few	TRBV6-1	TRBD1	TRBJ1-3	TGTGCCAGCAGTTTTGAGACAGGGGCTGGAAACACCATATATTTT	CASSFETGAGNTIYF
-	TRBV5-1	TRBD1	TRBJ2-2	TGCGCCAGCAGCCCGGGGACAGGGAACACCGGGGAGCTGTTTTTT	CASSPGTGNTGELFF
-	TRBV11-3	-	TRBJ2-3	TGTGCCAGCAGCCGTGGTGGAGGGGACACAGATACGCAGTATTTT	CASSRGGGDTDTQYF
-	TRBV27	TRBD1	TRBJ2-2	TGTGCCAGCAGTTTAGAAACAGGGGGGAACACCGGGGAGCTGTTTTTT	CASSLETGGNTGELFF
-	TRBV10-2	-	TRBJ2-4	TGCGCCAGCAGTGCGGGCAGGGGTAAAAACATTCAGTACTTC	CASSAGRGKNIQYF
-	TRBV19	TRBD2	TRBJ2-3	TGTGCCAGTAGTGGGGGACTAGCGGTTACAGATACGCAGTATTTT	CASSGGLAVTDTQYF
-	TRBV27	TRBD2	TRBJ2-1	TGTGCCAGCAGTTTGGCGGGAGAGATTTATGAGCAGTTCTTC	CASSLAGEIYEQFF
-	TRBV27	TRBD2	TRBJ2-1	TGTGCCAGCAGTTTCCAAGTAGGGACTAGCCTTTACAATGAGCAGTTCTTC	CASSFQVGTSLYNEQFF
once	TRBV7-8	-	TRBJ2-7	TGTGCCAGCAGTGTTTTCAAGAAGGAGGCGGCTTACGAGCAGTACTTC	CASSVFKKEAAYEQYF
-	TRBV7-3	TRBD2	TRBJ2-3	TGTGCCAGCAGCCCGACCATTGGGGGGGGGACAGATACGCAGTATTTT	CASSPTIGGGTDTQYF
-	TRBV7-9	-	TRBJ1-1	TGTGCCAGCAGCCAATCAACACAGAAGAACACTGAAGCTTTCTTT	CASSQSTQKNTEAFF
-	TRBV6-1	TRBD1	TRBJ2-7	TGTGCCAGCAGTGGCCGGGACAGGGGATACGAGCAGTACTTC	CASSGRDRGYEQYF
-	TRBV7-2	-	TRBJ2-3	TGTGCCAGCAGCTTAGGTCGACAGATCGGTGGTACGCAGTATTTT	CASSLGRQIGGTQYF
-	TRBV6-1	-	TRBJ1-1	TGTGCCAGCAGCTTGACAGGCAACACTGAAGCTTTCTTT	CASSLTGNTEAFF
-	TRBV19	-	TRBJ1-4	TGTGCCAGTAGTAGAAGGACAAACGAAAAACTGTTTTTT	CASSRRTNEKLFF
few	TRBV7-9	-	TRBJ1-5	TGTTCCAGCAGCTTCCATAATCAGCCCCAGCATTTT	CSSSFHNQPQHF
-	TRBV5-1	TRBD2	TRBJ2-1	TGCGCCAGCACTCGGGGGGTACAATACAATGAGCAGTTCTTC	CASTRGVQYNEQFF
-	TRBV9	TRBD1	TRBJ1-2	TGTGCCAGCAGCGAGCGGGACAGGGCGCGGGGTGGCTACACCTTC	CASSERDRARGGYTF
few	TRBV7-2	TRBD2	TRBJ2-1	TGTGCCAGCAGCTTAGTTAGCGGGAGCTACAATGAGCAGTTCTTC	CASSLVSGSYNEQFF
-	TRBV2	TRBD1	TRBJ1-3	TGTGCCAGCAGGGTTTTTCAGACAGGGGGCGCCTCTGGAAACACCATATATTTT	CASRVFQTGGASGNTIYF
-	TRBV18	-	TRBJ2-1	TGTGCCAGCTCACTGGACTACCCAGAGGAGTTCTTC	CASSLDYPEEFF
-	TRBV7-2	-	TRBJ1-5	TGTGCCAGCAGCTTAGCGCACAGCCAGCCCCAGCATTTT	CASSLAHSQPQHF
-	TRBV19	-	TRBJ2-5	TGTGCCAGTAGTATGGGGGACACCCGGGATGAGCAGTACTTC	CASSMGDTRDEQYF
few	TRBV5-6	-	TRBJ1-3	TGTGCCAGCAGGGGGAGGGTCTCTGGAAACACCATATATTTT	CASRGRVSGNTIYF
-	TRBV7-9	-	TRBJ2-7	TGTGCCAGCAGCTTATCGGAGGGTCGAACCTACGAGCAGTACTTC	CASSLSEGRTYEQYF
once	TRBV5-4	TRBD1	TRBJ1-1	TGTGCCAGCAGCTTGGTCCCAGGGGGGAACACTGAAGCTTTCTTT	CASSLVPGGNTEAFF
-	TRBV6-6	-	TRBJ2-1	TGTGCCAGCAGGCCCCCAGGGGTCGTTTACAATGAGCAGTTCTTC	CASRPPGVVYNEQFF
-	TRBV5-6	-	TRBJ2-6	TGTGCCAGCAGCCTCGGGGTCTCCATCTCTGGGGCCAACGTCCTGACTTTC	CASSLGVSISGANVLTF
-	TRBV6-6	TRBD1	TRBJ1-2	TGTGCCAGCAGTTACTTATCCACAGGGGGCGATGGCTACACCTTC	CASSYLSTGGDGYTF
-	TRBV7-8	-	TRBJ1-5	TGTGCCAGCAGCTTAGGGACAGTGAATAGCAATCAGCCCCAGCATTTT	CASSLGTVNSNQPQHF
-	TRBV4-1	-	TRBJ1-3	TGCGCCAGCAGCCAAGTCAACAATCCCTCCACCATATATTTT	CASSQVNNPSTIYF
-	TRBV29-1	TRBD2	TRBJ2-3	TGCAGCACTCAGACTAGCAGATACACAGATACGCAGTATTTT	CSTQTSRYTDTQYF
-	TRBV28	TRBD1	TRBJ1-2	TGTGCCAGCAGTACTCGGACAGGGGGGTGGTATGGCTACACCTTC	CASSTRTGGWYGYTF
-	TRBV7-2	-	TRBJ2-1	TGTGCCAGCAGCTTCGGAGCGGAGCAGTTCTTC	CASSFGAEQFF
-	TRBV7-9	-	TRBJ1-1	TGTGCCAGCAGCTTGTCGGGGTCCACTGAAGCTTTCTTT	CASSLSGSTEAFF
-	TRBV19	-	TRBJ2-3	TGTGCCAGTACCCCCCCCGGCACAGATACGCAGTATTTT	CASTPPGTDTQYF
-	TRBV4-1	TRBD1	TRBJ1-2	TGCGCCAGCAGCCAAGCCGAACAGGGGCACCTTGGTTACACCTTC	CASSQAEQGHLGYTF
-	TRBV7-9	TRBD2	TRBJ2-5	TGTGCCAGCAGCTTAAGCGTAGCGGGGGCTCGGGAGACCCAGTACTTC	CASSLSVAGARETQYF
-	TRBV11-1	-	TRBJ1-3	TGTGCCAGCAGCTCTAGGACTTCTGGAAACACCATATATTTT	CASSSRTSGNTIYF
few	TRBV7-2	TRBD1	TRBJ2-6	TGTGCCAGCAGCCTCCCCGGAGGACAGGGATCTGGGGCCAACGTCCTGACTTTC	CASSLPGGQGSGANVLTF
-	TRBV9	-	TRBJ1-2	TGTGCCAGCAGCGAGGGAGCTCGCTGGTATGGCTACACCTTC	CASSEGARWYGYTF
-	TRBV5-6	TRBD1	TRBJ1-5	TGTGCCAGCAGCTTGGGGGAACAGGGGGTCTATCAGCCCCAGCATTTT	CASSLGEQGVYQPQHF
-	TRBV15	-	TRBJ1-1	TGTGCCACCAGCAGAACTGGGGCGAGAAGTGACTTCTTT	CATSRTGARSDFF
-	TRBV7-9	-	TRBJ2-5	TGTGCCAGCAGCAGCCCCACTAGCTTCGGACAGACCCAGTACTTC	CASSSPTSFGQTQYF
-	TRBV7-9	-	TRBJ2-7	TGTTCCAGCAGCTTAGCGCTGGCCAGGCCCCCGGTCAGCGAGCAGTACTTC	CSSSLALARPPVSEQYF
-	TRBV6-6	TRBD1	TRBJ2-5	TGTGCCAGCAGCCCTAGGACAGGGCAAGAGACCCAGTACTTC	CASSPRTGQETQYF
-	TRBV5-1	TRBD1	TRBJ1-2	TGCGCCAGCAGCTTAGGGGACAGCAGATACTATGGCTACACCTTC	CASSLGDSRYYGYTF